Sequencing of this TCR beta chain was carried out in a study of T cells after posttransplantation cyclophosphamide (dated by TCRdb to about 2016). For the wider study: Using TRB sequencing, the study followed how the T cell repertoire rebuilt after myeloablative bone marrow transplantation with posttransplantation cyclophosphamide given as GVHD prophylaxis. Antigen receptor sequencing was done on samples from about 38 PTCy-treated patients and from around 15 related bone marrow donors of those patients. Blood from all 30 or so PTCy patients with 1-year posttransplant specimens was subjected to TRB sequencing. In 3 patients, TRB sequencing was also performed on up to 3 more blood samples taken 2 to 5.2 years after transplant, and in several patients, pretransplant blood was also TRB-sequenced. TRA and TRB clonality were tightly correlated in 9 or 10 samples, so subsequent TCR analyses focused on TRB only. Public TRB sequences were searched against a database of over 3,000 sequences associated with responses to pathogens, tumor antigens, self-antigens and alloantigens.

TRB sequencing used genomic DNA with the immunoSEQ assay at survey resolution or the hsTCRB kit. Concerning the study's data processing: The immunoSEQ software was used for initial read processing, and the LymphoSeq R package was used for repertoire analyses. For each TRB dataset, clonality was calculated as 1 minus normalized Shannon entropy, and the Gini coefficient was computed as well. Phenotypes of unsorted samples were inferred by mapping TRB sequences from sorted subsets of the recipient or donor onto the same recipient's unsorted samples. TCRdb took over this immuneACCESS table, retaining in-frame rearrangements with V and J assigned. Such tables are incomplete; in checked studies, under half of the missing clones stem from an unresolved V gene, and the remainder is unexplained. V, J and clone size were drawn from that table, and D and trimming were deduced from the DNA. Here the sample has about 200 clones; approximately 91% occur a single time. The ten top clones hold less than 8.5% of the sample.

Summary of the overall study and its limitations: Donor-recipient similarity was low at 1-2 months but increased during the first year, and donor CD8+ memory clones often dominated later blood repertoires. The TRB repertoires of T cells infiltrating skin or the GI tract showed only limited overlap with the TRB repertoires found in blood. Across approximately 45 patients, TRB clonality was highly associated with recipient CMV seropositivity and CMV reactivation, and diversity in PTCy patients was similar to diversity in CNI/methotrexate controls.

As to this clone: Its antigen remains undetermined. No base-level quality is on record; no much larger clone is a single base apart.

V lost 1 base and J lost 11 bases; the stretch between them is 15 bases long. CDR1 and CDR2 are read off the germline V gene as MDHEN and SYDVKM. Including cysteine and phenylalanine, the CDR3 has 14 amino acids. Left in the record is the CDR3 DNA by itself, 42 bases read in frame from the first base. The sequence is built from TRBV28 and TRBJ1-5, with TRBD1 perhaps the D gene, on 6 matching bases. The sequenced sample consisted of gut tissue. The sequence came from a man aged 45 to 65. The CDR3 reads CASSLLQGRRTQHF. The DNA sequence follows: TGTGCCAGCAGTTTATTACAGGGTAGGAGGACCCAGCATTTT.